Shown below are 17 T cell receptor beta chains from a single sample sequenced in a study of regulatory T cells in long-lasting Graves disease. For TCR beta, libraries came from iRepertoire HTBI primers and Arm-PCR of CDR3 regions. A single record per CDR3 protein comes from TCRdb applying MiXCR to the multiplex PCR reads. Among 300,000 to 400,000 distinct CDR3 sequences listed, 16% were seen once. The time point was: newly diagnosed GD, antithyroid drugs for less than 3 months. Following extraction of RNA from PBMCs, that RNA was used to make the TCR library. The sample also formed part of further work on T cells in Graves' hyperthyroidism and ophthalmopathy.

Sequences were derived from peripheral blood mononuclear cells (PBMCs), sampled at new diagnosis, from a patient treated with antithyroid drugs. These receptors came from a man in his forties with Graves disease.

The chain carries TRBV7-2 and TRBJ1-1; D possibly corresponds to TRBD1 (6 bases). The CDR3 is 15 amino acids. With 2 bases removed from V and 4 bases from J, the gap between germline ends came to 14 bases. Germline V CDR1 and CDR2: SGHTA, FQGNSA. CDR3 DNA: TGTGCCAGCAGCTTAAGGTCGGGGGGCGGCACTGAAGCTTTCTTT. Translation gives CASSLRSGGGTEAFF.

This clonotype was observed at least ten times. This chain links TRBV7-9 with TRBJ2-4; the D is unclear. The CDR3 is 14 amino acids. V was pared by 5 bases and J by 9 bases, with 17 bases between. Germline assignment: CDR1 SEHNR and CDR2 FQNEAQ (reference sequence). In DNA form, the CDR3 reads TGTGCCAGCAGCCCTGAGTCCCGCCAACGCATTCAGTACTTC. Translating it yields CASSPESRQRIQYF. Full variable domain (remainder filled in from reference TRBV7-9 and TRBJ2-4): DTGVSQNPRHKITKRGQNVTFRCDPISEHNRLYWYRQTLGQGPEFLTYFQNEAQLEKSRLLSDRFSAERPKGSFSTLEIQRTEQGDSAMYLCASSPESRQRIQYFGAGTRLSVL.

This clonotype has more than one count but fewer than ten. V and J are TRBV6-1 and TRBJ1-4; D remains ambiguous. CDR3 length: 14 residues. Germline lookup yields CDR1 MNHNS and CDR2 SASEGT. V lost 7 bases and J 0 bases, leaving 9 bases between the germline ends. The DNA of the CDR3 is TGTGCCAGCAAAGAGGTTGCAACTAATGAAAAACTGTTTTTT. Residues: CASKEVATNEKLFF.

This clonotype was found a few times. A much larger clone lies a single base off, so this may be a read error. The CDR3 DNA sequence: TGTGCCAGCAGCCGGAGGCAGGGTGAAGCTTTCTTT. This translates into CASSRRQGEAFF. This chain links TRBV7-3 with TRBJ1-1, with D maybe TRBD1 (5 bases). The CDR3 extends over 12 amino acids. CDR1 and CDR2 (germline): SGHTA, FQGTGA. Trimming removed 5 bases at V and 7 bases at J, with 11 bases between.

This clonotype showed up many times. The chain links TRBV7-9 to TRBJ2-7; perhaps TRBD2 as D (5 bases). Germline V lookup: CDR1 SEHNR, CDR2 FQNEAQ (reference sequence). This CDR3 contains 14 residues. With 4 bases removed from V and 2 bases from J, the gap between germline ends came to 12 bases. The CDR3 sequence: CASSSTGEPYEQYF. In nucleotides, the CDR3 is TGTGCCAGCAGCTCGACCGGGGAACCCTACGAGCAGTACTTC.

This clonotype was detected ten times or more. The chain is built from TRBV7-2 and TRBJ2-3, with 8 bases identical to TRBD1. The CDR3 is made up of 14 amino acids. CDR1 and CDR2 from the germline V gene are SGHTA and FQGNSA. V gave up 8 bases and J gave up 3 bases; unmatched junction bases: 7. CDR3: CASAKRTGTDTQYF. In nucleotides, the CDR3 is TGTGCCAGCGCCAAGCGGACAGGGACAGATACGCAGTATTTT. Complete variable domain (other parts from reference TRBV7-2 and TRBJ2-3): GAGVSQSPSNKVTEKGKDVELRCDPISGHTALYWYRQSLGQGLEFLIYFQGNSAPDKSGLPSDRFSAERTGGSVSTLTIQRTQQEDSAVYLCASAKRTGTDTQYFGPGTRLTVL.

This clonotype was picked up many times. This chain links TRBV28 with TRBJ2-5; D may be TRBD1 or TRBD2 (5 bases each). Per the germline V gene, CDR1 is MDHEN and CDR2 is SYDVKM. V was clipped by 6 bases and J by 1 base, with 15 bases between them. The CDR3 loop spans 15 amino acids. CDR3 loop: CASSVSRGRQETQYF. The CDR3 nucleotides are TGTGCCAGCAGCGTCTCCCGGGGACGCCAAGAGACCCAGTACTTC.

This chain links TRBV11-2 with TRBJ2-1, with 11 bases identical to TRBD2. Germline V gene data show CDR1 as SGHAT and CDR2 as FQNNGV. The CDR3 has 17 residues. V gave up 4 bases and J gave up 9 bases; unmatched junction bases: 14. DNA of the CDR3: TGTGCCAGCAGCTCGCCCCCCTCTAGCGGGGGGAGGGGTGAGCAGTTCTTC. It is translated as CASSSPPSSGGRGEQFF. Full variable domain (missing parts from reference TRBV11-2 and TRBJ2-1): EAGVAQSPRYKIIEKRQSVAFWCNPISGHATLYWYQQILGQGPKLLIQFQNNGVVDDSQLPKDRFSAERLKGVDSTLKIQPAKLEDSAVYLCASSSPPSSGGRGEQFFGPGTRLTVL.

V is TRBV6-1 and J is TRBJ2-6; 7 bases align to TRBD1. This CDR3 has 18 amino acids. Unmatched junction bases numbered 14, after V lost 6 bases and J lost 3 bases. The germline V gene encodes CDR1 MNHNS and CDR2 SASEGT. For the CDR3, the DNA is TGTGCCAGCAGGGCCAGACAGGGCATCTTGGGTGGGGCCAACGTCCTGACTTTC. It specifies CASRARQGILGGANVLTF.

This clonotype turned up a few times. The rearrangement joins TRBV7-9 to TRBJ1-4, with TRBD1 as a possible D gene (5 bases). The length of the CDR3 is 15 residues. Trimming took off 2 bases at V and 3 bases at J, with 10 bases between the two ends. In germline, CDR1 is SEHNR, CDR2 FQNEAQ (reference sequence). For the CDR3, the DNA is TGTGCCAGCAGCTTAATTCAGGGAGCTAATGAAAAACTGTTTTTT. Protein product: CASSLIQGANEKLFF. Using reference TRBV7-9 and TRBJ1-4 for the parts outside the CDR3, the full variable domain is DTGVSQNPRHKITKRGQNVTFRCDPISEHNRLYWYRQTLGQGPEFLTYFQNEAQLEKSRLLSDRFSAERPKGSFSTLEIQRTEQGDSAMYLCASSLIQGANEKLFFGSGTQLSVL.

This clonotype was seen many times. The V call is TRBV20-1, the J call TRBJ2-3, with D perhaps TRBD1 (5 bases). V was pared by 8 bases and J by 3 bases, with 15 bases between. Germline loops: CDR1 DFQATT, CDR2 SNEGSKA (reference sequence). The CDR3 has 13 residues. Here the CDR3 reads CSPIQDLTDTQYF. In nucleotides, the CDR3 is TGCAGTCCTATACAGGACCTAACAGATACGCAGTATTTT.

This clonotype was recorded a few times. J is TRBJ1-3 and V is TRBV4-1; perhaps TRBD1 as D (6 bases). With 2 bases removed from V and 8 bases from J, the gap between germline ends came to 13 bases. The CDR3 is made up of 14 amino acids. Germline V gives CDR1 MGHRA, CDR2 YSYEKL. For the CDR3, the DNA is TGCGCCAGCAGCCAATCCCAGGGGATGTACACCATATATTTT. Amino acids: CASSQSQGMYTIYF.

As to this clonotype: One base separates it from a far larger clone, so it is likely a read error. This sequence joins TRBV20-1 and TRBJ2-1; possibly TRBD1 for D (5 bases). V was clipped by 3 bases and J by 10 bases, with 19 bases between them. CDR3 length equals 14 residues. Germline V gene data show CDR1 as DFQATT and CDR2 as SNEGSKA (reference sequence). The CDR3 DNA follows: TGCAGTGCTAGTCCAGGGTTCGGAAGCTACGAGCAGTTCTTC. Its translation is CSASPGFGSYEQFF.

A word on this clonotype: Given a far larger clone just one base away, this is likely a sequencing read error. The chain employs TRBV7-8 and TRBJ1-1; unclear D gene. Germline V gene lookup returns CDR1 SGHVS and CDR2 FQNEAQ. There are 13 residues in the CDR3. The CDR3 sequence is CASSGQSNTEASF. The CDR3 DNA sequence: TGTGCCAGCAGTGGGCAGTCGAACACTGAAGCTTCCTTT.

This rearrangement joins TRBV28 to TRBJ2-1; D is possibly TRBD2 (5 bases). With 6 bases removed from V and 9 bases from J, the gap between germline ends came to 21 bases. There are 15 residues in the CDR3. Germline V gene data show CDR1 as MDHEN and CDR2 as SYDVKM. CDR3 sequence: CASSVASERSGEQFF. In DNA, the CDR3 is TGTGCCAGCAGCGTTGCTTCAGAGCGGTCGGGTGAGCAGTTCTTC.

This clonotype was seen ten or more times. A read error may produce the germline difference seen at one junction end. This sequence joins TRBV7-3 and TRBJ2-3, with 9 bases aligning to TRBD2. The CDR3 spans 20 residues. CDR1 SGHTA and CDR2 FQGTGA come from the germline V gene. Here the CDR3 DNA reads TGTACCAGCAGCTTAACCACCCTGGGACGACTAGCGGCGAGCACAGATACGCAGTATTTT. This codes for CTSSLTTLGRLAASTDTQYF.

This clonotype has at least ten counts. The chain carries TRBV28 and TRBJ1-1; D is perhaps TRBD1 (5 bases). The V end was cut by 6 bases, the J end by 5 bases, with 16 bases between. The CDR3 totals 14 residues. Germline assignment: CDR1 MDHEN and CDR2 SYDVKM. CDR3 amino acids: CASSPMPQGTEAFF. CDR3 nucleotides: TGTGCCAGCAGCCCGATGCCGCAGGGTACTGAAGCTTTCTTT. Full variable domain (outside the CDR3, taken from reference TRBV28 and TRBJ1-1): DVKVTQSSRYLVKRTGEKVFLECVQDMDHENMFWYRQDPGLGLRLIYFSYDVKMKEKGDIPEGYSVSREKKERFSLILESASTNQTSMYLCASSPMPQGTEAFFGQGTRLTVV.